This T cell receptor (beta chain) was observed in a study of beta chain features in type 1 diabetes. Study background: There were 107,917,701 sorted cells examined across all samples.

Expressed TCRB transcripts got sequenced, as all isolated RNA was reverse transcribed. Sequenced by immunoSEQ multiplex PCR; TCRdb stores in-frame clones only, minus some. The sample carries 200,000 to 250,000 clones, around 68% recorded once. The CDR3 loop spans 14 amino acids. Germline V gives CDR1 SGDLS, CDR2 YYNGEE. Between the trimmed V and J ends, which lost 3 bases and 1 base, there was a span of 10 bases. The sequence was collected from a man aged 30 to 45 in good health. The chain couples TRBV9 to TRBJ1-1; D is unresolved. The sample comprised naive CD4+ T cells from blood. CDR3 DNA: TGTGCCAGCAGCGCCTGGACGGAGAACACTGAAGCTTTCTTT. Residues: CASSAWTENTEAFF. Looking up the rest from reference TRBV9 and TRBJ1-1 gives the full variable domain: DSGVTQTPKHLITATGQRVTLRCSPRSGDLSVYWYQQSLDQGLQFLIQYYNGEERAKGNILERFSAQQFPDLHSELNLSSLELGDSALYFCASSAWTENTEAFFGQGTRLTVV.